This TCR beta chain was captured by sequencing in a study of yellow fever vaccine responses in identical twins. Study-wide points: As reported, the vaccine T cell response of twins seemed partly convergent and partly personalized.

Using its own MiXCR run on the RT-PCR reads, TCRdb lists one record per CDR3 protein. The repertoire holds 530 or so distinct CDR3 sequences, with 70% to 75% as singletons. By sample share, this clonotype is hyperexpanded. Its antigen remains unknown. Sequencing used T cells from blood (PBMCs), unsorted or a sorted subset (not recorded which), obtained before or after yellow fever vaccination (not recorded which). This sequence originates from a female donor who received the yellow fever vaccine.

The CDR3 reads CASSSVGLYYEQYF. The CDR3, as DNA: TGTGCCAGCAGTTCGGTGGGACTATACTACGAGCAGTACTTC. V usage is TRBV12-3 or TRBV12-4 and J usage is TRBJ2-7, with 7 bases that match TRBD2. The CDR3 length is 14 residues. J lost 3 bases, V lost 4 bases, and 6 bases had no gene match.